This T cell receptor beta chain derives from a study of blood T cell repertoires in COVID-19. Whole-study context: Samples representing acute and convalescent COVID-19 were sourced from the United States, Italy and Spain. The analysed material was cDNA or gDNA that came from T cells, B-cell-depleted T cells, or PBMCs.

Comment on this clone: The germline gene is not matched at one end of the junction; a read error may be the cause.

How the authors handled the data: Estimation of nucleated cell counts was performed using reference gene primer amplification. Produced via immunoSEQ multiplex PCR; TCRdb's table is partial and in-frame only. The V and J calls and the clone size are those of that table, but D and trimming were determined from the DNA. The sample carries roughly 260,000 clones, 82% recorded once. The CDR3 has 14 residues. Germline V gene sequence: CDR1 DFQATT, CDR2 SNEGSKA (reference sequence). V gene TRBV20-1 combines with J gene TRBJ2-2; D gene ambiguous. This clonotype was obtained from a woman of 80 years or more with active or convalescent COVID-19. The sample comprised peripheral blood. CDR3 protein: CSSSMVATTGELFF. In DNA form, the CDR3 reads TGCAGTTCTAGTATGGTAGCTACGACCGGGGAGCTGTTTTTT.